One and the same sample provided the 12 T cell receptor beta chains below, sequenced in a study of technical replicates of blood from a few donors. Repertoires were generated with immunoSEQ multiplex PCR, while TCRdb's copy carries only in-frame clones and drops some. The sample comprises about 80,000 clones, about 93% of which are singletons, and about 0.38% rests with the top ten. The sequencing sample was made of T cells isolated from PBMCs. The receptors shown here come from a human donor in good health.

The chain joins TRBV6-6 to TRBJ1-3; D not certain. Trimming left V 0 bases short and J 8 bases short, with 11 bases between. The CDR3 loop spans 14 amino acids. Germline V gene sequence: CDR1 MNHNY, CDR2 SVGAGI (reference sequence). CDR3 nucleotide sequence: TGTGCCAGCAGTTACTCTCCGGAGCACGACACCATATATTTT. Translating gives CASSYSPEHDTIYF.

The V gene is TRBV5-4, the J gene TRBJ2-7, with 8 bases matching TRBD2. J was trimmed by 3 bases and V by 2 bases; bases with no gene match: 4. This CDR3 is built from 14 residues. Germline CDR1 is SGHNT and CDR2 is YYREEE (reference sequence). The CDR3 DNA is TGTGCCAGCAGCTTCACCAGCGGGAGCTACGAGCAGTACTTC. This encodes CASSFTSGSYEQYF.

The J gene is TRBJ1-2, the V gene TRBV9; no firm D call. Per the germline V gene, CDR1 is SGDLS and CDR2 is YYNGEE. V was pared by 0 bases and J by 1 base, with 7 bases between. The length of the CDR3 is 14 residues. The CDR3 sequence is CASSVGSSNYGYTF. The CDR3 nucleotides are TGTGCCAGCAGCGTAGGGAGCAGTAACTATGGCTACACCTTC.

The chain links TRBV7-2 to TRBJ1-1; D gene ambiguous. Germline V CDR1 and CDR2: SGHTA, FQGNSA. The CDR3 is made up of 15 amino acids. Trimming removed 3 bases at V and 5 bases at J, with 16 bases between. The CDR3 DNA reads TGTGCCAGCAGCTTTCTTGTCGGAGTCGGGACTGAAGCTTTCTTT. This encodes CASSFLVGVGTEAFF. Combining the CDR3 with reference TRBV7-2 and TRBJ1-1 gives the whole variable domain GAGVSQSPSNKVTEKGKDVELRCDPISGHTALYWYRQSLGQGLEFLIYFQGNSAPDKSGLPSDRFSAERTGGSVSTLTIQRTQQEDSAVYLCASSFLVGVGTEAFFGQGTRLTVV.

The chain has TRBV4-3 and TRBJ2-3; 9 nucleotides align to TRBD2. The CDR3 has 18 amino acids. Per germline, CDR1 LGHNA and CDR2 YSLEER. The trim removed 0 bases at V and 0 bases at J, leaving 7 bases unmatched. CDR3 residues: CASSQDGLAGHSTDTQYF. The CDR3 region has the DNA TGCGCCAGCAGCCAAGACGGCCTAGCGGGACACAGCACAGATACGCAGTATTTT.

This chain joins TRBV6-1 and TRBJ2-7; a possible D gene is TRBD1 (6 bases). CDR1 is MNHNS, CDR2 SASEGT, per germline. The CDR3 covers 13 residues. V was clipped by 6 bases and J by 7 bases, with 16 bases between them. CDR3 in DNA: TGTGCCAGCAGAATAGACAGGTACAATGAGCAGTACTTC. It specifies CASRIDRYNEQYF.

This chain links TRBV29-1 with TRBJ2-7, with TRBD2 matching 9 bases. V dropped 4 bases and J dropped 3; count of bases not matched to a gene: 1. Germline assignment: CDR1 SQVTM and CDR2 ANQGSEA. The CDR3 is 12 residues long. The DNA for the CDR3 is TGCAGCGTTGCGCGGGAGGGCTACGAGCAGTACTTC. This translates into CSVAREGYEQYF.

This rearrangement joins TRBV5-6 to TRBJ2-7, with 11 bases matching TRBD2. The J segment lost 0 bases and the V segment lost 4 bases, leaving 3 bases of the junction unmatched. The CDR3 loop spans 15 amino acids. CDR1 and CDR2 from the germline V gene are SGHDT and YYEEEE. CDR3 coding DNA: TGTGCCAGCAGCGGGGGGACTAGCGGCTCCTACGAGCAGTACTTC. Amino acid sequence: CASSGGTSGSYEQYF.

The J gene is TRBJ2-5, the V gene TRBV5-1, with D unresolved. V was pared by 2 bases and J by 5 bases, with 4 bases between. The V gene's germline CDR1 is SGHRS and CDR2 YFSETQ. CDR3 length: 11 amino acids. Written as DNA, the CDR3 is TGCGCCAGCAGCTTCTCCGAGACCCAGTACTTC. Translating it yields CASSFSETQYF. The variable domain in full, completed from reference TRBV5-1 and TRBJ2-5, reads KAGVTQTPRYLIKTRGQQVTLSCSPISGHRSVSWYQQTPGQGLQFLFEYFSETQRNKGNFPGRFSGRQFSNSRSEMNVSTLELGDSALYLCASSFSETQYFGPGTRLLVL.

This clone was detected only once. The CDR3 DNA follows: TGCGCCAGCAGCCAAGATGGGGGGGGCCAGCGGGTTTACAATGAGCAGTTCTTC. Translation: CASSQDGGGQRVYNEQFF. The gene calls are TRBV4-3 and TRBJ2-1, with D possibly TRBD2 on 7 matching bases. Germline CDR1 and CDR2: LGHNA and YSLEER. The CDR3 consists of 18 residues. The V gene lost 0 bases and the J gene lost 4 bases, with 19 bases spanning the gap.

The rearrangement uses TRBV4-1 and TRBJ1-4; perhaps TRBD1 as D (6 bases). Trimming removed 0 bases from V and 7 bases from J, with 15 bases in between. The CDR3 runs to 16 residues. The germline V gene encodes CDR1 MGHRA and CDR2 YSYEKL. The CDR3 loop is CASSQDKTGFGEKLFF. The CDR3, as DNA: TGCGCCAGCAGCCAAGATAAAACAGGGTTTGGTGAAAAACTGTTTTTT.

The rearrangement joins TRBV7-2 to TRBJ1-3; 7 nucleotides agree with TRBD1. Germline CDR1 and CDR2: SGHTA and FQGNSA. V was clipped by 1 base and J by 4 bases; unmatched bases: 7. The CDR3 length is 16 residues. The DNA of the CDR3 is TGTGCCAGCAGCTTAGGAACAGGGGCAGGAGGAAACACCATATATTTT. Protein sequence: CASSLGTGAGGNTIYF.